This TCR beta chain was recorded in a study of molecular identifiers for immune sequencing clone quantification. Whole-study context: In replicates, RNA taken from approximately 20,000 or 100,000 naive CD8 cells was divided five ways, and four portions underwent sequencing.

The authors built bulk TCR libraries by previously described methods with listed TCR primers. TCRdb re-derived calls from the PCR reads in MiXCR, one entry per CDR3 protein. The sample includes 40,000 to 45,000 distinct CDR3 sequences, around 21% seen only once; the top ten take about 1%. Germline V gives CDR1 DFQATT, CDR2 SNEGSKA (reference sequence). This CDR3 spans 11 amino acids. V lost 5 bases to trimming and J lost 4 bases, with 7 bases between them. In this sample, this clonotype turned up many times. When naive CD8 T cells were sorted, they were gated as CD8+CD4-CCR7+CD45RA+. The chain joins TRBV20-1 to TRBJ2-3; the D is unclear. The sequenced sample was naive CD8+ T cells from blood, with Jurkat cell RNA spiked in. Specified subset: FACS-sorted CD8+CD4-CCR7+CD45RA+ naive T cells. The source is a human donor in good health. Some libraries in this study had Jurkat cell RNA spiked in. The CDR3 is CSAPSPDTQYF. CDR3 nucleotides: TGCAGTGCTCCCTCGCCAGATACGCAGTATTTT.